Following are 9 T cell receptor beta chains from one sample sequenced in a study of identical twins. MiXCR, applied by TCRdb to the 5' RACE reads, yields one record per CDR3 protein. The sample includes more than 1.5 million distinct CDR3 sequences, 32% of them seen just once. Source material: cord blood. All receptors derive from a newborn girl in good health.

This clonotype has only a few counts. V gene TRBV27 combines with J gene TRBJ2-3, with 13 positions matching TRBD2. The CDR3 spans 20 residues. Per the germline V gene, CDR1 is MNHEY and CDR2 is SMNVEV (reference sequence). Germline trimming cut 0 bases from V and 1 base from J; bases unmatched to any gene: 10. Here the CDR3 reads CASSLSLKLAGGLCTDTQYF. The CDR3 nucleotides are TGTGCCAGCAGTTTATCCCTCAAACTAGCGGGAGGGCTTTGCACAGATACGCAGTATTTT.

This clonotype was detected a few times. The gene calls are TRBV20-1 and TRBJ2-1; no reliable D call. Trimming took off 6 bases at V and 9 bases at J, with 9 bases between the two ends. The CDR3 sequence is 10 residues long. Germline CDR1 DFQATT, CDR2 SNEGSKA (reference sequence). CDR3 nucleotide sequence: TGCAGTGCGGTAGTGGTTGAGCAGTTCTTC. This encodes CSAVVVEQFF.

There are a few counts of this clonotype. The chain uses TRBV11-2 and TRBJ2-1; unclear D gene. The V gene lost 5 bases and the J gene lost 4 bases, with 9 bases spanning the gap. CDR3 size: 13 residues. Germline lookup yields CDR1 SGHAT and CDR2 FQNNGV. The CDR3 loop is CASSPQIYNEQFF. CDR3 DNA: TGTGCCAGCAGCCCCCAGATTTACAATGAGCAGTTCTTC.

This clonotype was picked up a small number of times. This chain joins TRBV29-1 and TRBJ1-4; 8 bases map to TRBD1. Trimming removed 6 bases from V and 7 bases from J; junction bases left unmatched: 7. CDR1 and CDR2 (germline): SQVTM, ANQGSEA. This CDR3 has 13 residues. CDR3 region: CSVGDRGPEKLFF. CDR3 DNA sequence: TGCAGCGTCGGCGACAGGGGCCCTGAAAAACTGTTTTTT.

The V and J genes are TRBV30 and TRBJ2-1; D is undetermined. V was shortened by 0 bases and J by 2 bases, with 8 bases between the two germline ends. The germline CDR1 and CDR2 sequences are GTSNPN and SVGIG (reference sequence). The CDR3 totals 14 residues. In nucleotides, the CDR3 is TGTGCCTGGAGTGTAGGTAATGCCTACAATGAGCAGTTCTTC. Residues: CAWSVGNAYNEQFF. The full variable domain, its missing parts supplied by reference TRBV30 and TRBJ2-1, is SQTIHQWPATLVQPVGSPLSLECTVEGTSNPNLYWYRQAAGRGLQLLFYSVGIGQISSEVPQNLSASRPQDRQFILSSKKLLLSDSGFYLCAWSVGNAYNEQFFGPGTRLTVL.

The chain employs TRBV29-1 and TRBJ1-2, with 7 nucleotides matching TRBD1. The CDR3 contains 13 residues. The V gene end was trimmed by 4 bases and the J gene end by 7 bases; junction bases not matched to a gene: 9. Germline V gene lookup returns CDR1 SQVTM and CDR2 ANQGSEA. The CDR3, as DNA: TGCAGCGTTGTAAATGGACAGGTCCCTGGCTACACCTTC. It is translated as CSVVNGQVPGYTF. The whole variable domain, remainder taken from reference TRBV29-1 and TRBJ1-2, is SAVISQKPSRDICQRGTSLTIQCQVDSQVTMMFWYRQQPGQSLTLIATANQGSEATYESGFVIDKFPISRPNLTFSTLTVSNMSPEDSSIYLCSVVNGQVPGYTFGSGTRLTVV.

This clonotype has more than one count but fewer than ten. The chain employs TRBV20-1 and TRBJ2-7; D gene uncertain. The CDR3 runs 10 residues. Germline CDR1 DFQATT, CDR2 SNEGSKA (reference sequence). V was cut by 5 bases and J by 3 bases, with 5 bases left in between. The CDR3 region has the DNA TGCAGTGCTCAGTTCTACGAGCAGTACTTC. It is translated as CSAQFYEQYF.

This clonotype was counted between two and nine times. The J gene is TRBJ2-6, the V gene TRBV3-1, with D tentatively TRBD1 or TRBD2 (5 bases each). Trimming left V 7 bases short and J 1 base short, with 11 bases between. The CDR3 has 15 amino acids. The germline CDR1 and CDR2 sequences are LGHDT and YNNKEL (reference sequence). The CDR3 loop is CASTYGASGANVLTF. CDR3 in DNA: TGTGCCAGCACTTACGGGGCGTCTGGGGCCAACGTCCTGACTTTC.

This clonotype was seen ten or more times. The CDR3 coding sequence is TGCGCCAGCAGCCCGGCTCGGAGCACAGATACGCAGTATTTT. As protein: CASSPARSTDTQYF. The J gene is TRBJ2-3, the V gene TRBV5-1; D remains ambiguous. The CDR3 is made up of 14 amino acids. V was clipped by 4 bases and J by 0 bases, with 9 bases between them. Germline V CDR1 and CDR2: SGHRS, YFSETQ.